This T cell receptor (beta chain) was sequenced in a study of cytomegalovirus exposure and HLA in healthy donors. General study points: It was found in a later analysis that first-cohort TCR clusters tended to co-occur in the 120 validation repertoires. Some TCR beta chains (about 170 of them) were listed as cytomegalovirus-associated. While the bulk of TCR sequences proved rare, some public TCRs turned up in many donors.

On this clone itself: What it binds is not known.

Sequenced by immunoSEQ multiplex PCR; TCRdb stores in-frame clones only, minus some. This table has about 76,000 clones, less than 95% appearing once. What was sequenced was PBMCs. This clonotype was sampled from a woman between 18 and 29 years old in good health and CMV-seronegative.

In nucleotides, the CDR3 is TGTGCCAGCAGCTTGGAGGGGGCTTTCTATGGCTACACCTTC. It encodes CASSLEGAFYGYTF. This chain links TRBV5-5 with TRBJ1-2; TRBD1 matches 7 bases. Looked up from germline, CDR1 is SGHKS and CDR2 is YYEKEE (reference sequence). The CDR3 totals 14 residues. Germline trimming cut 0 bases from V and 4 bases from J; bases unmatched to any gene: 3.